This T cell receptor beta chain comes out of a study of T cell responses to AZD1222 COVID-19 vaccine. General study findings and limits: Only six AZD1222 recipients tested seropositive at baseline. Donors skewed white British and female; clonal diversity was possibly underestimated.

The V gene lost 6 bases and the J gene lost 5 bases, with 23 bases spanning the gap. This CDR3 has 17 amino acids. CDR1 and CDR2 (germline): SEHNR, FQNEAQ (reference sequence). The protocol was immunoSEQ multiplex PCR, while the TCRdb copy is restricted to in-frame clones and leaves out a portion. The sample contains about 42,000 clones, more than 70% of which appear only once. As regards this clone: Its antigen remains unknown.

The TCR sequence derives from an adult who received the AZD1222 COVID-19 vaccine. This specimen was peripheral blood, taken 28 days after the second AZD1222 dose. The chain is built from TRBV7-9 and TRBJ2-1, with D possibly matching TRBD2 (6 bases). The CDR3 nucleotides read TGTGCCAGCAGACCTCCCGACGGGGCTAGCGCCAACAATGAGCAGTTCTTC. Protein sequence: CASRPPDGASANNEQFF.